What follows are 7 T cell receptor beta chains derived from one specimen sequenced in a study of CD8 T cells in ankylosing spondylitis. MiXCR was run by TCRdb on the 5' RACE reads, yielding one entry per CDR3 protein. The sample lists roughly 180,000 distinct CDR3 sequences, approximately 10% occurring once. The specimen was blood, either unsorted or a sorted T cell fraction (not recorded which). The origin of the receptors is a male donor with ankylosing spondylitis or in good health (not recorded which).

This clonotype was observed at least ten times. In DNA form, the CDR3 reads TGCAGTGCCCGGGTGGCAACGGGAGGGCCTCTGGACATTCAGTACTTC. Amino acid sequence: CSARVATGGPLDIQYF. The gene calls are TRBV20-1 and TRBJ2-4; TRBD2 agrees at 8 bases. The junction had 18 bases not matched to a gene; V was cut back by 6 bases and J by 8 bases. Germline loops: CDR1 DFQATT, CDR2 SNEGSKA (reference sequence). This CDR3 is 16 amino acids long.

This clonotype was detected ten times or more. This sequence joins TRBV20-1 and TRBJ2-7; 11 bases map to TRBD2. The germline V gene encodes CDR1 DFQATT and CDR2 SNEGSKA (reference sequence). The CDR3 spans 18 residues. J gave up 0 bases and V 1 base, and 11 bases lay outside the gene matches. The CDR3 region has the DNA TGCAGTGCTAGAGTGTCCGGGGGACTAGCGGCTAGCTCCTACGAGCAGTACTTC. This encodes CSARVSGGLAASSYEQYF.

V and J are TRBV15 and TRBJ2-7; D is possibly TRBD1 or TRBD2 (5 bases each). CDR1 LNHNV and CDR2 YYDKDF come from the germline V gene (reference sequence). This CDR3 has 15 residues. The germline V and J ends were trimmed by 0 bases and 2 bases, with 11 bases remaining between them. The CDR3 DNA sequence: TGTGCCACCAGCAGAGAAACCGGGGCTGCCTACGAGCAGTACTTC. Protein sequence: CATSRETGAAYEQYF. The whole variable domain, filled in from reference TRBV15 and TRBJ2-7, reads DAMVIQNPRYQVTQFGKPVTLSCSQTLNHNVMYWYQQKSSQAPKLLFHYYDKDFNNEADTPDNFQSRRPNTSFCFLDIRSPGLGDTAMYLCATSRETGAAYEQYFGPGTRLTVT.

This clonotype was counted ten times or more. V usage is TRBV20-1 and J usage is TRBJ2-2; D is unclear. CDR3 length: 14 amino acids. The germline gives CDR1 DFQATT, CDR2 SNEGSKA (reference sequence). The V end was cut by 1 base, the J end by 4 bases, with 10 bases between. CDR3 coding DNA: TGCAGTGCTAGAGGTTGGCAGTTCACCGGGGAGCTGTTTTTT. Translation: CSARGWQFTGELFF.

This clonotype was seen many times. The chain couples TRBV30 to TRBJ1-2, with 7 bases lining up with TRBD1. J lost 0 bases, V lost 7 bases, and 5 bases had no gene match. Germline V CDR1 and CDR2: GTSNPN, SVGIG (reference sequence). This CDR3 contains 13 residues. CDR3 sequence reads: CASHRGTNYGYTF. The CDR3 nucleotides read TGTGCCTCGCACAGGGGCACTAACTATGGCTACACCTTC.

This clonotype came up many times. The rearrangement joins TRBV5-1 to TRBJ2-7, with a possible D match to TRBD1 (6 bases). V was shortened by 0 bases and J by 5 bases, with 12 bases between the two germline ends. The CDR3 contains 14 residues. CDR1 and CDR2 (germline): SGHRS, YFSETQ. The CDR3 DNA reads TGCGCCAGCAGCTTGGATCCCAGGGGCAACGAGCAGTACTTC. Its translation is CASSLDPRGNEQYF.

This chain links TRBV5-1 with TRBJ2-6; the D is unclear. CDR3 size: 15 residues. Between the trimmed V and J ends, which lost 0 bases and 4 bases, there was a span of 8 bases. Germline V gene sequence: CDR1 SGHRS, CDR2 YFSETQ. The CDR3: CASSLGGRGANVLTF. CDR3 bases: TGCGCCAGCAGCTTGGGGGGTAGGGGGGCCAACGTCCTGACTTTC.